What follows are 28 T cell receptor beta chains derived from one specimen sequenced in a study of radiotherapy plus CTLA-4 blockade in lung cancer. Using immunoSEQ multiplex PCR, the repertoire was profiled, and TCRdb retains in-frame clones only, with some absent. The profile covers 50,000 to 70,000 clones, with around four fifths appearing a single time and less than 4.5% taken by the ten largest. This specimen was peripheral blood, taken from a patient treated with radiotherapy plus ipilimumab. The receptor set was obtained from a human donor with non-small cell lung cancer who had a partial response to radiotherapy plus ipilimumab.

This chain joins TRBV6-5 and TRBJ2-7; D is perhaps TRBD1 (5 bases). With 5 bases removed from V and 3 bases from J, the gap between germline ends came to 11 bases. There are 13 residues in the CDR3. Germline V gene data show CDR1 as MNHEY and CDR2 as SVGAGI. The CDR3 region has the DNA TGTGCCAGCAGTGCCCAGGGCCTCTACGAGCAGTACTTC. It codes for CASSAQGLYEQYF.

This clone has just one count. The rearrangement joins TRBV11-2 to TRBJ2-5; tentative D call: TRBD2 (6 bases). V was shortened by 5 bases and J by 4 bases, with 11 bases between the two germline ends. This CDR3 region has 13 residues. Looked up from germline, CDR1 is SGHAT and CDR2 is FQNNGV. CDR3 residues: CASSLKEGETQYF. DNA for the CDR3: TGTGCCAGCAGCCTCAAGGAGGGAGAGACCCAGTACTTC.

This chain uses TRBV6-1 with TRBJ2-5; 7 positions agree with TRBD2. The CDR3 loop spans 15 amino acids. The ends lost 6 bases at V and 5 bases at J; junction bases unmatched: 12. Per the germline V gene, CDR1 is MNHNS and CDR2 is SASEGT. The CDR3 sequence: CASSRPGGGWETQYF. DNA of the CDR3: TGTGCCAGCAGCCGACCTGGCGGGGGATGGGAGACCCAGTACTTC.

The J gene is TRBJ1-2, the V gene TRBV7-9; TRBD1 might be the D (6 bases). V lost 4 bases and J 8 bases, leaving 20 bases between the germline ends. There are 15 residues in the CDR3. Germline V CDR1 and CDR2: SEHNR, FQNEAQ (reference sequence). The CDR3 sequence: CASSSKGGGASGYTF. The CDR3 DNA reads as TGTGCCAGCAGCTCTAAGGGAGGGGGGGCGAGCGGCTACACCTTC.

The J gene is TRBJ1-1, the V gene TRBV4-1; 11 positions agree with TRBD1. Germline V gene data show CDR1 as MGHRA and CDR2 as YSYEKL. This CDR3 is 16 amino acids long. With 2 bases clipped from V and 5 bases from J, the junction kept 7 bases outside the gene matches. The CDR3 reads CASSQLTGQGGTEAFF. The CDR3, as DNA: TGCGCCAGCAGCCAATTAACGGGACAGGGGGGGACTGAAGCTTTCTTT.

The table lists this clone with a few counts. V is TRBV6-5 and J is TRBJ2-7, with D perhaps TRBD1 (6 bases). The CDR3 sequence is 15 residues long. Trimming shortened V by 6 bases and J by 3 bases, and 18 bases separated the two germline ends. Looked up from germline, CDR1 is MNHEY and CDR2 is SVGAGI. The CDR3 region has the DNA TGTGCCAGCAGATCTACAGGGTTGACCCTCTACGAGCAGTACTTC. As protein: CASRSTGLTLYEQYF.

The gene calls are TRBV28 and TRBJ2-3, with a weak D call TRBD2 (5 bases). This CDR3 region has 16 residues. In germline, CDR1 is MDHEN, CDR2 SYDVKM. Trimming took off 4 bases at V and 0 bases at J, with 14 bases between the two ends. DNA of the CDR3: TGTGCCAGCAGTTCTCCTAGCTCTTCCAGCACAGATACGCAGTATTTT. It translates to CASSSPSSSSTDTQYF. Full variable domain (outside the CDR3, taken from reference TRBV28 and TRBJ2-3): DVKVTQSSRYLVKRTGEKVFLECVQDMDHENMFWYRQDPGLGLRLIYFSYDVKMKEKGDIPEGYSVSREKKERFSLILESASTNQTSMYLCASSSPSSSSTDTQYFGPGTRLTVL.

This rearrangement joins TRBV6-1 to TRBJ1-1, with D possibly being TRBD1 (6 bases). This CDR3 has 14 amino acids. Germline CDR1 MNHNS, CDR2 SASEGT. V was clipped by 5 bases and J by 6 bases, with 16 bases between them. CDR3 in amino acids: CASSSDSAGAEAFF. The CDR3 region has the DNA TGTGCCAGCAGTTCGGACAGTGCGGGCGCTGAAGCTTTCTTT.

The chain recombines TRBV5-4 with TRBJ2-3, with D perhaps TRBD2 (6 bases). The V end lost 4 bases, the J end lost 2 bases, and 14 bases lay between the germline ends. The CDR3 totals 15 residues. The germline V gene has CDR1 SGHNT and CDR2 YYREEE (reference sequence). CDR3 protein: CASSPRTTFTDTQYF. In nucleotides, the CDR3 is TGTGCCAGCAGCCCAAGGACTACCTTCACAGATACGCAGTATTTT.

V usage is TRBV29-1 and J usage is TRBJ2-1, with 7 bases fitting TRBD2. The V gene's germline CDR1 is SQVTM and CDR2 ANQGSEA. The V gene end was trimmed by 6 bases and the J gene end by 6 bases; junction bases not matched to a gene: 8. CDR3 size: 13 residues. The CDR3 here is CSVDRTSLNEQFF. The CDR3 DNA follows: TGCAGCGTCGATCGGACTAGTCTCAATGAGCAGTTCTTC.

J is TRBJ2-1 and V is TRBV6-5; the D gene is possibly TRBD2 (6 bases). The CDR3 contains 15 residues. Germline values: CDR1 MNHEY, CDR2 SVGAGI. V was shortened by 0 bases and J by 4 bases, with 10 bases between the two germline ends. The DNA of the CDR3 is TGTGCCAGCAGTTACTCTCGGGACTCATACAATGAGCAGTTCTTC. Its translation is CASSYSRDSYNEQFF.

Turning to this clone: Distinct nucleotide sequences in the sample also encode this CDR3. This rearrangement joins TRBV2 to TRBJ2-5, with 10 bases that match TRBD2. V trimming: 7 bases; J trimming: 2 bases; junction bases outside the gene matches: 7. The CDR3 is made up of 15 amino acids. Germline V gene data show CDR1 as SNHLY and CDR2 as FYNNEI. The DNA for the CDR3 is TGTGCCAGCATCATACTAGCGGGGAAACAAGAGACCCAGTACTTC. Translating it yields CASIILAGKQETQYF.

This clone came up a few times. This sequence joins TRBV28 and TRBJ2-3; 9 bases fit TRBD1. The germline V gene has CDR1 MDHEN and CDR2 SYDVKM. J gave up 5 bases and V 5 bases, and 14 bases lay outside the gene matches. The CDR3 is made up of 17 amino acids. The CDR3 DNA reads TGTGCCAGCAGTGGGCGGAAAAGGGGACAGGGCCAAGATACGCAGTATTTT. Translation: CASSGRKRGQGQDTQYF.

A few counts support this clone. This chain uses TRBV28 with TRBJ1-1; D gene ambiguous. The length of the CDR3 is 10 residues. CDR1 is MDHEN, CDR2 SYDVKM, per germline. V gave up 6 bases and J gave up 7 bases, with 6 bases separating them. The CDR3 spells CASRAGEAFF. The CDR3 DNA reads as TGTGCCAGCAGGGCTGGTGAAGCTTTCTTT.

This chain uses TRBV27 with TRBJ1-6, with 8 bases lining up with TRBD1. Looked up from germline, CDR1 is MNHEY and CDR2 is SMNVEV (reference sequence). Trimming took 8 bases from V and 4 from J; bases not matched to a gene: 7. This CDR3 has 15 residues. CDR3 DNA: TGTGCCAGCCGCGCAGGGGGCCAGTATAATTCACCCCTCCACTTT. This encodes CASRAGGQYNSPLHF.

V usage is TRBV6-6 and J usage is TRBJ2-3; perhaps TRBD1 as D (6 bases). The CDR3 has 16 residues. V lost 2 bases and J lost 2, with 14 bases in between. Germline assignment: CDR1 MNHNY and CDR2 SVGAGI (reference sequence). Written as DNA, the CDR3 is TGTGCCAGCAGTTACCCCCGACAGGCTGACACAGATACGCAGTATTTT. Residues: CASSYPRQADTDTQYF.

This clone was observed a handful of times. DNA of the CDR3: TGTGCCAGCAGCTTCAACAGTCCGAATTCACCCCTCCACTTT. Translation: CASSFNSPNSPLHF. V and J are TRBV7-2 and TRBJ1-6; unclear D gene. The CDR3 has 14 residues. The germline gives CDR1 SGHTA, CDR2 FQGNSA. The germline V and J ends were trimmed by 3 bases and 7 bases, with 10 bases remaining between them.

The J gene is TRBJ2-1, the V gene TRBV5-4; the match to TRBD2 covers 8 bases. The length of the CDR3 is 16 residues. In germline, CDR1 is SGHNT, CDR2 YYREEE (reference sequence). V lost 1 base to trimming and J lost 5 bases; unmatched junction nucleotides: 8. CDR3 DNA: TGTGCCAGCAGCTTGAAGTCGCGGGGGGTTAACAATGAGCAGTTCTTC. This translates into CASSLKSRGVNNEQFF. The whole variable domain, filled in from reference TRBV5-4 and TRBJ2-1, reads ETGVTQSPTHLIKTRGQQVTLRCSSQSGHNTVSWYQQALGQGPQFIFQYYREEENGRGNFPPRFSGLQFPNYSSELNVNALELDDSALYLCASSLKSRGVNNEQFFGPGTRLTVL.

This clone came up once. This chain connects TRBV28 to TRBJ1-3; no clear D gene. The V end lost 3 bases, the J end lost 11 bases, and 11 bases lay between the germline ends. CDR1 is MDHEN, CDR2 SYDVKM, per germline. The CDR3 contains 12 residues. CDR3 region: CASSFTVEAIYF. The CDR3 region has the DNA TGTGCCAGCAGTTTCACGGTCGAGGCCATATATTTT.

This chain links TRBV12-5 with TRBJ2-5; TRBD1 aligns across 7 bases. The CDR3 has 15 amino acids. The trim removed 1 base at V and 4 bases at J, leaving 6 bases unmatched. CDR1 and CDR2 from the germline V gene are LGHNT and FRNRAP. CDR3 coding DNA: TGTGCTAGTGGTTTGGAGACAGGGCTTCGAGAGACCCAGTACTTC. Amino acid sequence: CASGLETGLRETQYF.

The chain joins TRBV14 to TRBJ1-2; D may be TRBD1 (5 bases). This CDR3 is built from 14 residues. Germline V gives CDR1 SGHDN, CDR2 FVKESK. Trimming stripped 1 base from V and 7 bases from J, with 13 bases between. The CDR3 spells CASSQVGPRAGYTF. DNA of the CDR3: TGTGCCAGCAGCCAAGTGGGGCCTCGGGCTGGCTACACCTTC.

This clone has only one observation. The rearrangement uses TRBV2 and TRBJ2-5, with TRBD1 identical over 8 bases. Near its end, the DNA agrees better with TRBJ2-7, so the J call may be wrong. The CDR3 extends over 15 amino acids. Germline CDR1 reads SNHLY; CDR2 reads FYNNEI. CDR3 protein: CASSEEGQVQCEQYF. The DNA of the CDR3 is TGTGCCAGCAGTGAGGAGGGACAGGTACAGTGCGAGCAGTACTTC.

There are many counts of this clone. The gene calls are TRBV20-1 and TRBJ1-1, with 8 nucleotides matching TRBD1. The V gene end was trimmed by 6 bases and the J gene end by 8 bases; junction bases not matched to a gene: 5. Germline loops: CDR1 DFQATT, CDR2 SNEGSKA (reference sequence). CDR3 size: 11 residues. The CDR3 here is CSAWRTGEAFF. CDR3 bases: TGCAGTGCGTGGCGGACAGGGGAAGCTTTCTTT.

The chain uses TRBV5-8 and TRBJ2-6, with a possible D match to TRBD2 (5 bases). The length of the CDR3 is 17 residues. Between the trimmed V and J ends, which lost 4 bases and 10 bases, there was a span of 24 bases. Germline values: CDR1 SGHTS, CDR2 YDEGEE. The CDR3 DNA sequence: TGTGCCAGCAGCGGAACCAAACAGCGGACTCATCCAAACGTCCTGACTTTC. It is translated as CASSGTKQRTHPNVLTF.

This clone showed up just once. The J gene is TRBJ1-2, the V gene TRBV5-1; no firm D call. This CDR3 region has 14 residues. The germline V and J ends were trimmed by 2 bases and 4 bases, with 12 bases remaining between them. CDR1 and CDR2 (germline): SGHRS, YFSETQ. CDR3 nucleotides: TGCGCCAGCAGCTTAGAATCTGGCTTCTATGGCTACACCTTC. It encodes CASSLESGFYGYTF.

The chain recombines TRBV7-8 with TRBJ2-5, with D possibly TRBD1 on 6 matching bases. The germline V and J ends were trimmed by 5 bases and 5 bases, with 15 bases remaining between them. Germline V gene lookup returns CDR1 SGHVS and CDR2 FQNEAQ. The CDR3 runs to 14 residues. In DNA form, the CDR3 reads TGTGCCAGCAGCGGGTATCTGACAGGCGAGACCCAGTACTTC. It translates to CASSGYLTGETQYF. Full variable domain (missing parts from reference TRBV7-8 and TRBJ2-5): GAGVSQSPRYKVAKRGQDVALRCDPISGHVSLFWYQQALGQGPEFLTYFQNEAQLDKSGLPSDRFFAERPEGSVSTLKIQRTQQEDSAVYLCASSGYLTGETQYFGPGTRLLVL.

This chain joins TRBV19 and TRBJ2-7, with 8 bases fitting TRBD1. CDR3 size: 16 residues. V lost 3 bases and J lost 6; bases outside the gene matches: 13. Germline-derived CDR1 and CDR2 are LNHDA and SQIVND (reference sequence). CDR3 DNA sequence: TGTGCCAGTAGTATGGCTGTCGGACAGGGCCCCACCGAGCAGTACTTC. It is translated as CASSMAVGQGPTEQYF.

The rearrangement uses TRBV4-1 and TRBJ2-5; TRBD2 matches at 13 bases. V was clipped by 4 bases and J by 2 bases; unmatched bases: 10. The germline gives CDR1 MGHRA, CDR2 YSYEKL. The CDR3 runs 18 residues. CDR3 protein: CASSPGLAGNLLQETQYF. As DNA, the CDR3 is TGCGCCAGCAGCCCGGGACTAGCGGGGAACTTACTTCAAGAGACCCAGTACTTC.